This T cell receptor beta chain was captured in a study of cytomegalovirus exposure and HLA in healthy donors. PCR amplification relied on 60 Vbeta primers (plus 13 Jbeta primers). Assay used: immunoSEQ multiplex PCR; TCRdb lists only in-frame clones, some missing. The table shows about 130,000 clones, with around 83% occurring only once. About this clone itself: Its antigen is not known.

General observations from the study: There were several of the most significant clusters that appeared linked to common viral pathogens in a later analysis. At a 0.05 false discovery rate, a later analysis found roughly 17,000 TCR beta sequences to be associated with HLA alleles.

The source of this sequence is a human donor in good health. The sample taken for sequencing was PBMCs.

The CDR3 reads CASSPTGSYNEQFF. CDR3 in DNA: TGTGCCAGCAGCCCAACAGGCAGCTACAATGAGCAGTTCTTC. V gene TRBV7-3 combines with J gene TRBJ2-1; maybe TRBD1 (5 bases). The CDR3 covers 14 residues. Germline V gene data show CDR1 as SGHTA and CDR2 as FQGTGA. Deletions cut 5 bases from V and 3 bases from J, with 11 bases between. The full variable domain, rest sourced from reference TRBV7-3 and TRBJ2-1, is GAGVSQTPSNKVTEKGKYVELRCDPISGHTALYWYRQSLGQGPEFLIYFQGTGAADDSGLPNDRFFAVRPEGSVSTLKIQRTERGDSAVYLCASSPTGSYNEQFFGPGTRLTVL.